These 5 T cell receptor beta chains originate from one sample sequenced in a study of glioma-infiltrating T cells after dendritic cell vaccination. Measured with immunoSEQ multiplex PCR; TCRdb has only the in-frame clones, and not every one. The sample has around 90,000 clones, around three quarters seen once. The specimen comprised blood, sampled before dendritic cell vaccination. These TCRs come from a human donor with glioblastoma.

The chain has TRBV2 and TRBJ1-1; 8 nucleotides match TRBD1. The CDR3 extends over 14 amino acids. Germline loops: CDR1 SNHLY, CDR2 FYNNEI. Germline trimming cut 6 bases from V and 1 base from J; bases unmatched to any gene: 4. In nucleotides, the CDR3 is TGTGCCAGCAGCCGGGACAGGTGGAACACTGAAGCTTTCTTT. Encoded protein: CASSRDRWNTEAFF.

The gene calls are TRBV5-8 and TRBJ1-5; no clear D gene. The V end was cut by 4 bases, the J end by 3 bases, with 17 bases between. The length of the CDR3 is 16 residues. The germline V gene encodes CDR1 SGHTS and CDR2 YDEGEE. The chain's CDR3 is CASSVTSQIPNQPQHF. The CDR3 nucleotides are TGTGCCAGCAGCGTAACGTCACAGATCCCCAATCAGCCCCAGCATTTT.

The gene calls are TRBV28 and TRBJ2-3, with TRBD2 identical over 12 bases. J lost 8 bases, V lost 4 bases, and 16 bases had no gene match. The CDR3 is 18 amino acids. Looked up from germline, CDR1 is MDHEN and CDR2 is SYDVKM. Written as DNA, the CDR3 is TGTGCCAGCAGTTCTGCCCTTGGCCTAGCGGGAGGGCTGGGTACGCAGTATTTT. Amino acids: CASSSALGLAGGLGTQYF.

The chain links TRBV18 to TRBJ2-1; 10 positions match TRBD2. V lost 5 bases, J lost 4 bases, and 8 bases stayed unmatched. Germline loops: CDR1 KGHSH, CDR2 LQKENI. This CDR3 is built from 16 residues. CDR3 bases: TGTGCCAGCTCATCTCTCGGAGCGGGAGGGTACAATGAGCAGTTCTTC. Protein product: CASSSLGAGGYNEQFF.

V gene TRBV30 combines with J gene TRBJ1-1, with TRBD1 as a possible D gene (5 bases). V lost 3 bases to trimming and J lost 1 base, with 15 bases between them. The germline V gene encodes CDR1 GTSNPN and CDR2 SVGIG (reference sequence). CDR3 length: 15 amino acids. Written as DNA, the CDR3 is TGTGCCTGGAGCAGACTCAGGGAGGGGAACACTGAAGCTTTCTTT. It specifies CAWSRLREGNTEAFF.